This TCR beta chain was identified during a study of HIV-infected children after antiretroviral therapy interruption. Across the study: Continuous-treatment children had median age approximately 8 years, interruption roughly 10 years.

Study-wide points: Naive CD4+ Gini coefficient rose by interruption end, suggesting clonal expansion.

This clonotype appeared many times. Its antigen is currently unknown. A 3' RACE protocol on RNA, with unique molecular identifiers, produced the TCR library. TCRdb processed the 3' RACE reads anew with MiXCR; each CDR3 protein has one entry. The sample includes around 50,000 distinct CDR3 sequences, 4.3% of them seen just once. Specified treatment: PENTA 11 planned treatment interruption arm or continuous ART arm. The germline CDR1 and CDR2 sequences are SGHAT and FQNNGV. This CDR3 is 13 amino acids long. V was trimmed by 4 bases and J by 6 bases, leaving 11 bases between them. The material was CD45RA+ CD4+ T cells from PBMCs, pooled from several time points, obtained from a donor given antiretroviral therapy, either interrupted or continuous. The subset is: naive CD4+ CD45RA+ CD45RO- T cells. This receptor was obtained from a pool of human donors with HIV. The chain has TRBV11-2 and TRBJ2-3; D gene unclear. The CDR3 bases are TGTGCCAGCAGCTCCAGCCGTGTGGATACGCAGTATTTT. This encodes CASSSSRVDTQYF.